These T cell receptor beta chains were read from a single sample in a study of blood T cells in healthy people across ages. One entry per CDR3 protein, called by TCRdb with MiXCR from the 5' RACE reads. The sample has about 800,000 distinct CDR3 sequences; just under 25% are singletons. Separately, the same data were catalogued under a study of T cells of mothers and their children.

Sequencing was done on a sample of blood. These receptors originate from a boy aged 10-17 years in good health. CDR3s include the opening cysteine and the closing phenylalanine or tryptophan. Each record gives: J gene, clone size, D gene, V gene, CDR3 DNA, CDR3 protein. A D gene is named only where the DNA matches it firmly. A row's size may be missing; if present it is once, few, many or a size class.

TRBJ2-5,few,TRBD2,TRBV6-5,TGTGCCAGCACTAAGGGGAGGGGAGAGACCCAGTACTTC,CASTKGRGETQYF
TRBJ1-2,-,-,TRBV7-3,TGTGCCAGCAGCTTAGGTCAGAAAAGAAACTATGGCTACACCTTC,CASSLGQKRNYGYTF
TRBJ2-6,few,TRBD1,TRBV6-1,TGTGCCAGCAGCCTTACAGGGGGCCCCTCTGGGGCCAACGTCCTGACTTTC,CASSLTGGPSGANVLTF
TRBJ1-1,-,TRBD1,TRBV6-6,TGTGCCAGCAGTTTGGGGACAGTTATGAACACTGAAGCTTTCTTT,CASSLGTVMNTEAFF
TRBJ2-5,-,-,TRBV5-6,TGTGCCATAAATCCCCGGACTACCCGGGGAGAGACCCAGTACTTC,CAINPRTTRGETQYF
TRBJ2-5,-,-,TRBV4-3,TGCGCCAGCAGCCAAGATAACATAAGGGACCGAGAGACCCAGTACTTC,CASSQDNIRDRETQYF
TRBJ2-1,-,-,TRBV4-3,TGCGCCAGCAGCCTCTCCCTAGGCAATGAGCAGTTCTTC,CASSLSLGNEQFF
TRBJ2-5,few,-,TRBV29-1,TGCAGCGTCGATGACCGGGACACTCAGGAGACCCAGTACTTC,CSVDDRDTQETQYF
TRBJ1-5,-,-,TRBV6-6,TGTGCCAGCAGCAACGGGGGAGACTCCCAGCCCCAGCATTTT,CASSNGGDSQPQHF
TRBJ2-4,-,-,TRBV28,TGTGCCAGCAACCAAGACAGTGCCAAAAACATTCAGTACTTC,CASNQDSAKNIQYF
TRBJ2-2,-,-,TRBV25-1,TGTGCCAGCAGTGAATTGTATGCAGGGGCCGGGGAGCTGTTTTTT,CASSELYAGAGELFF
TRBJ2-7,few,-,TRBV7-3,TGTGCCAGCAGCTCCTACTCACGTGGGGAGCAGTACTTC,CASSSYSRGEQYF
TRBJ1-5,few,-,TRBV2,TGTGCCAGTCAGAATAGCAATCAGCCCCAGCATTTT,CASQNSNQPQHF
TRBJ2-5,few,TRBD2,TRBV18,TGTGCCAGCTCACCATCCACTAGCGGGAAGGAGACCCAGTACTTC,CASSPSTSGKETQYF
TRBJ2-3,few,TRBD2,TRBV5-5,TGTGCCAGCAGCTTGGATATAGTTCTAGCGGGGGCCCTAATCACAGATACGCAGTATTTT,CASSLDIVLAGALITDTQYF
TRBJ2-5,-,TRBD1,TRBV5-1,TGCGCCAGCAGCCAACCGACAGGGGGAGGGGAGACCCAGTACTTC,CASSQPTGGGETQYF
TRBJ2-2,-,-,TRBV7-9,TGTGCCAGCAGCTCTTCACTCACAGGGTACCACACCGGGGAGCTGTTTTTT,CASSSSLTGYHTGELFF
TRBJ1-5,-,-,TRBV28,TGTGCCAGCAGTTTGGCCAGGATTAGGTATCAGCCCCAGCATTTT,CASSLARIRYQPQHF
TRBJ2-7,few,TRBD2,TRBV27,TGTGCCAGCAGTCCGCTGGGACTATCTGAGCAGTACTTC,CASSPLGLSEQYF
TRBJ2-5,-,-,TRBV6-1,TGTGCCAGCAGTGCGGACTGGAACCTCAAAGAGACCCAGTACTTC,CASSADWNLKETQYF
TRBJ2-1,-,-,TRBV7-3,TGTGCCAGCAGCTTATTGGCTATTGGGGATGAGCAGTTCTTC,CASSLLAIGDEQFF
TRBJ2-5,few,TRBD1,TRBV6-2/TRBV6-3,TGTGCCAGCAGTTCCCGGTTCGGGGACAGGGCAGAGACCCAGTACTTC,CASSSRFGDRAETQYF
TRBJ1-1,-,-,TRBV20-1,TGCAGTGCTAGAGGACTAAGGAACACTGAAGCTTTCTTT,CSARGLRNTEAFF
TRBJ1-5,few,-,TRBV12-3/TRBV12-4,TGTGCCAGCAGTCCCTGGGGGCAGCCCCAGCATTTT,CASSPWGQPQHF
TRBJ2-1,few,-,TRBV20-1,TGCAGTGCTAGTAAAGGCGGGGCCGTCTTCTTTTACAATGAGCAGTTCTTC,CSASKGGAVFFYNEQFF
TRBJ1-4,few,-,TRBV29-1,TGCAGCGTTGAAGTCGGGCTAGGGGGAAAACTGTTTTTT,CSVEVGLGGKLFF
TRBJ2-5,few,-,TRBV5-1,TGCGCCAGCAGAAGGGAGATCCAAGAGACCCAGTACTTC,CASRREIQETQYF
TRBJ2-3,few,-,TRBV12-3/TRBV12-4,TGTGCCAGCAGTTTGGGACGTCAGGGTAGCACAGATACGCAGTATTTT,CASSLGRQGSTDTQYF
TRBJ1-4,few,TRBD1,TRBV7-8,TGTGCCAGCAGCTCGAAAGGACAGGGAGATAATGAAAAACTGTTTTTT,CASSSKGQGDNEKLFF
TRBJ1-4,-,TRBD1,TRBV11-2,TGTGCCAGCAGCTTAAGGGTCAGGGGGCATGAAAAACTGTTTTTT,CASSLRVRGHEKLFF
TRBJ2-4,few,-,TRBV18,TGTGCCAGCTCACCAAGGCAGGGAAGGTACATTCAGTACTTC,CASSPRQGRYIQYF
TRBJ2-1,many,-,TRBV18,TGTGCCAGCCGCCGGGACTCCTCCTACAATGAGCAGTTCTTC,CASRRDSSYNEQFF
TRBJ1-4,-,-,TRBV20-1,TGCAGTGCTAGAGATCGGAGAGACAATGAAAAACTGTTTTTT,CSARDRRDNEKLFF
TRBJ2-5,few,-,TRBV7-2,TGTGCCAGCAGCTTAACTATAGCGGCAGGCCAAGAGACCCAGTACTTC,CASSLTIAAGQETQYF
TRBJ2-4,-,-,TRBV28,TGTGCCAGCAGTTTAGGGCTCCTAGCCAAAAACATTCAGTACTTC,CASSLGLLAKNIQYF
TRBJ2-1,-,TRBD2,TRBV15,TGTGCCACCAGCAGAGTCCCCACCCCAGCGGGAGAACCCTACAATGAGCAGTTCTTC,CATSRVPTPAGEPYNEQFF
TRBJ1-6,-,-,TRBV6-6,TGTGCCAGCAGTTACTCGAAATCGGGACAATATAATTCACCCCTCCACTTT,CASSYSKSGQYNSPLHF
TRBJ2-5,-,-,TRBV18,TGTGCCAGCTCACCACTTTTTGTGACAGAGCAAGAGACCCAGTACTTC,CASSPLFVTEQETQYF
TRBJ2-5,-,-,TRBV29-1,TGCAGCGCCGCTCCCAGACGGTTACAAGAGACCCAGTACTTC,CSAAPRRLQETQYF
TRBJ2-7,few,TRBD1,TRBV7-9,TGTGCCAGCAGCTTCCTCGGGACAGGGGGCGGTCTCCACGAGCAGTACTTC,CASSFLGTGGGLHEQYF
TRBJ1-5,few,-,TRBV18,TGTGCCAGCTCACCGCTGTCGGGGGATCAGCCCCAGCATTTT,CASSPLSGDQPQHF
TRBJ2-7,-,-,TRBV10-3,TGTGCCATCAGTGATAAGGGGAAGGGGCAACCCGAGCAGTACTTC,CAISDKGKGQPEQYF
TRBJ2-1,-,-,TRBV6-2/TRBV6-3,TGTCAAATACGAGGGAACAATGAGCAGTTCTTC,CQIRGNNEQFF
TRBJ2-7,many,-,TRBV2,TGTGCCAGCAGCGTCTCCTACGAGCAGTACTTC,CASSVSYEQYF
TRBJ2-2,-,-,TRBV28,TGTGCCAGCAGTTGGGCCGGGGTTAACACCGGGGAGCTGTTTTTT,CASSWAGVNTGELFF
TRBJ2-1,many,-,TRBV7-2,TGTGCCAGCAGCTTAGGTGTGGGGAATGAGCAGTTCTTC,CASSLGVGNEQFF
TRBJ1-2,-,-,TRBV6-5,TGTGCCAGCAGCCAAGGGCAGGTTGGTGGCTACACCTTC,CASSQGQVGGYTF
TRBJ2-7,few,TRBD1,TRBV10-3,TGTGCCACACAGGGGACCTACGAGCAGTACTTC,CATQGTYEQYF
TRBJ1-2,-,-,TRBV29-1,TGCAGCGTTGCGGGAACAACTTATGGCTACACCTTC,CSVAGTTYGYTF
TRBJ2-4,few,TRBD2,TRBV6-5,TGTGCTAGCAGTTATGGCGCGAGACTAGCGGGGGGTCTAGCCAAAAACATTCAGTACTTC,CASSYGARLAGGLAKNIQYF
TRBJ1-1,-,-,TRBV20-1,TGCAGTGCTAGAGATAAGAGGGGCCTAGGCACTGAAGCTTTCTTT,CSARDKRGLGTEAFF
TRBJ2-5,few,-,TRBV7-3,TGTGCCAGCAGCTTAAGCGGACGGACCGAGGAGACCCAGTACTTC,CASSLSGRTEETQYF
TRBJ2-1,few,TRBD2,TRBV10-3,TGTGCCATCAGCTCCACTAGCGGGTCGGAGAATGAGCAGTTCTTC,CAISSTSGSENEQFF
TRBJ2-3,-,-,TRBV7-9,TGTGCCAGCAGCTCCTTTTTTGGCGTCACAGATACGCAGTATTTT,CASSSFFGVTDTQYF
TRBJ2-7,few,-,TRBV20-1,TGCAGTGTACGCCAGTCAAGCTCCTACGAGCAGTACTTC,CSVRQSSSYEQYF